The 9 T cell receptor beta chains presented below share a single source sample, sequenced in a study of long-term antiretroviral therapy in people with HIV (dated by TCRdb to 2022 to 2024). Sequencing of the TRB variable region was done with the immunoSEQ hsTCRB v3.0 assay at survey level resolution. This immuneACCESS table, as held by TCRdb, lists in-frame sequences with V and J called but not all clones. Of the missing ones, under half trace to an unresolved V gene in checked studies; the others have no known cause. The sample records more than 15,000 clones, approximately 95% of which are singletons. Just over 1.4% of the sample belongs to the ten largest clones. The sample in question was unsorted PBMCs, obtained approximately 11 years after starting antiretroviral therapy. Receptor source: a man younger than 40 with HIV.

This clone has just one count. The chain employs TRBV6-1 and TRBJ2-7; D unresolved. In germline, CDR1 is MNHNS, CDR2 SASEGT. The length of the CDR3 is 13 residues. V dropped 4 bases and J dropped 2 bases, with 9 bases sitting between them. The CDR3 DNA follows: TGTGCCAGCAGTGTCGGCAGCGCCTACGAGCAGTACGTC. Translated, it gives CASSVGSAYEQYV.

This rearrangement joins TRBV27 to TRBJ1-1; unclear D gene. With 6 bases removed from V and 5 bases from J, the gap between germline ends came to 7 bases. The CDR3 is 11 amino acids. The germline V gene encodes CDR1 MNHEY and CDR2 SMNVEV (reference sequence). The CDR3 here is CASRGFTEAFF. CDR3 nucleotide sequence: TGTGCCAGCAGGGGTTTTACTGAAGCTTTCTTT.

This sequence joins TRBV13 and TRBJ1-2, with D possibly being TRBD1 (6 bases). CDR3 size: 15 residues. Trimming left V 2 bases short and J 3 bases short, with 13 bases between. The V gene's germline CDR1 is PRHDT and CDR2 FYEKMQ (reference sequence). The CDR3: CASSLTGATDYGYTF. CDR3 nucleotides: TGTGCCAGCAGCTTAACGGGGGCGACCGACTATGGCTACACCTTC. Looking up the rest from reference TRBV13 and TRBJ1-2 gives the full variable domain: AAGVIQSPRHLIKEKRETATLKCYPIPRHDTVYWYQQGPGQDPQFLISFYEKMQSDKGSIPDRFSAQQFSDYHSELNMSSLELGDSALYFCASSLTGATDYGYTFGSGTRLTVV.

The V call is TRBV5-5, the J call TRBJ1-3; D is possibly TRBD1 (5 bases). The CDR3 extends over 15 amino acids. The germline V and J ends were trimmed by 2 bases and 0 bases, with 9 bases remaining between them. From germline, CDR1 is SGHKS and CDR2 YYEKEE (reference sequence). CDR3 amino acids: CASSFAGFSGNTIYF. As DNA, the CDR3 is TGTGCCAGCAGCTTTGCAGGGTTCTCTGGAAACACCATATATTTT. Full variable domain (outside the CDR3, taken from reference TRBV5-5 and TRBJ1-3): DAGVTQSPTHLIKTRGQQVTLRCSPISGHKSVSWYQQVLGQGPQFIFQYYEKEERGRGNFPDRFSARQFPNYSSELNVNALLLGDSALYLCASSFAGFSGNTIYFGEGSWLTVV.

J is TRBJ2-5 and V is TRBV6-1; 9 nucleotides align to TRBD2. Germline V gene lookup returns CDR1 MNHNS and CDR2 SASEGT. J gave up 2 bases and V 2 bases, and 3 bases lay outside the gene matches. This CDR3 is 15 amino acids long. The CDR3 loop is CASSETAGGQETQYF. The CDR3, as DNA: TGTGCCAGCAGTGAAACGGCGGGGGGGCAAGAGACCCAGTACTTC.

The rearrangement links TRBV4-1 to TRBJ1-2, with no clear D. The length of the CDR3 is 16 residues. V was clipped by 0 bases and J by 5 bases, with 16 bases between them. The V gene's germline CDR1 is MGHRA and CDR2 YSYEKL. The CDR3 is CASSQDGRIRLYGYTF. The DNA of the CDR3 is TGCGCCAGCAGCCAAGATGGAAGGATACGCCTTTATGGCTACACCTTC.

On this clone itself: At one boundary the junction diverges from the germline segment, which might be a read error. The chain uses TRBV7-7 and TRBJ2-5, with 8 bases lining up with TRBD1. CDR3 length: 14 amino acids. CDR1 and CDR2 from the germline V gene are SSHAT and FNYEAQ (reference sequence). CDR3 coding DNA: TGTGCTAGCAGCCGGACAGGGCGAGGAGAGACCCAGTACTTC. Translating gives CASSRTGRGETQYF.

The V and J genes are TRBV2 and TRBJ2-1, with 8 bases fitting TRBD1. The trim removed 6 bases at V and 5 bases at J, leaving 9 bases unmatched. The CDR3 length is 15 residues. Looked up from germline, CDR1 is SNHLY and CDR2 is FYNNEI. The chain's CDR3 is CASSLRTGNNNEQFF. In nucleotides, the CDR3 is TGTGCCAGCAGCCTCAGGACAGGGAACAACAATGAGCAGTTCTTC.

The CDR3 spells CASSLMSDEQFF. The CDR3 DNA reads as TGCGCCAGCAGCTTGATGTCCGATGAGCAGTTCTTC. The chain has TRBV5-1 and TRBJ2-1; D is unclear. Germline loops: CDR1 SGHRS, CDR2 YFSETQ. Trimming took 1 base from V and 8 from J, leaving 7 bases between them. CDR3 length: 12 residues.